The 8 T cell receptor beta chains below all came from one sample that was sequenced in a study of spatial heterogeneity in lung cancer (dated by TCRdb to 2018 to 2020). To prepare the library, 5' RACE was applied. TCRdb shows the sequencer as NextSeq 500. TCRdb reanalyzed the raw reads on its own, using fastp at Q25 for trimming and MiXCR for clone calling, and kept in-frame beta chains. Each record represents a unique CDR3 protein, reported with the most common genes and DNA among its rows. The sample table contains tens of thousands of distinct CDR3 sequences; only one count was recorded for 7.5% of them. The top ten constitute 25% to 35% of the sample. Sample time point, as interpreted from the label and publication: sample taken at primary tumor resection. The material sequenced was PBMCs, taken at surgery. Receptors originate from a male donor with early-stage non-small cell lung cancer.

This clonotype was detected many times. As DNA, the CDR3 is TGTGCCAGCAGCTGGGCGGGGGATCGATATGGCTACACCTTC. Its translation is CASSWAGDRYGYTF. The chain is built from TRBV7-9 and TRBJ1-2; TRBD1 is a possible D gene (5 bases). Deletions cut 4 bases from V and 5 bases from J, with 14 bases between. The CDR3 loop spans 14 amino acids. Germline lookup yields CDR1 SEHNR and CDR2 FQNEAQ (reference sequence). Full variable domain (missing parts from reference TRBV7-9 and TRBJ1-2): DTGVSQNPRHKITKRGQNVTFRCDPISEHNRLYWYRQTLGQGPEFLTYFQNEAQLEKSRLLSDRFSAERPKGSFSTLEIQRTEQGDSAMYLCASSWAGDRYGYTFGSGTRLTVV.

J is TRBJ2-7 and V is TRBV18, with 8 bases matching TRBD2. V was pared by 1 base and J by 6 bases, with 2 bases of the junction left unmatched. In germline, CDR1 is KGHSH, CDR2 LQKENI. The CDR3 runs to 13 residues. This CDR3 reads CASSPRAGGEQYV. CDR3 bases: TGTGCCAGCTCACCACGGGCGGGAGGCGAGCAGTACGTC.

The rearrangement links TRBV6-6 to TRBJ2-7; no definite D call. The CDR3 spans 12 residues. V lost 5 bases to trimming and J lost 2 bases, with 7 bases between them. The germline CDR1 and CDR2 sequences are MNHNY and SVGAGI (reference sequence). This CDR3 reads CASSTVTYEQYV. CDR3 DNA: TGTGCCAGCAGTACGGTCACCTACGAGCAGTACGTC.

This clonotype showed up many times. V gene TRBV12-3 or TRBV12-4 combines with J gene TRBJ1-1; D perhaps matches TRBD1 (6 bases). The CDR3 loop spans 13 amino acids. The V end lost 8 bases, the J end lost 2 bases, and 12 bases lay between the germline ends. The CDR3 sequence is CASGQSFNTEAFF. CDR3 DNA: TGTGCCAGCGGACAGAGCTTCAACACTGAAGCTTTCTTT.

The chain is built from TRBV7-6 and TRBJ2-3; TRBD2 agrees at 12 bases. The germline V gene encodes CDR1 SGHVS and CDR2 FNYEAQ. J was trimmed by 2 bases and V by 5 bases; bases with no gene match: 2. The CDR3 has 15 residues. The CDR3 spells CASSPSGGATDTQYF. DNA of the CDR3: TGTGCCAGCAGCCCTAGCGGGGGGGCCACAGATACGCAGTATTTT.

CDR3 sequence (DNA): TGTGCCAGCACCCAACGGACCCCAGGAGACACAGATACGCAGTATTTT. Translating it yields CASTQRTPGDTDTQYF. V usage is TRBV21-1 and J usage is TRBJ2-3. TRBV21-1 is a pseudogene locus. The CDR3 totals 16 residues.

This clonotype was detected ten times or more. This chain connects TRBV6-6 to TRBJ2-6, with D hard to call. Germline V gene data show CDR1 as MNHNY and CDR2 as SVGAGI (reference sequence). The V end was cut by 4 bases, the J end by 2 bases, with 6 bases between. There are 14 residues in the CDR3. In DNA, the CDR3 is TGTGCCAGCAGTTTTGGGACTGGGGCCAACGTCCTGACTTTC. Translation: CASSFGTGANVLTF.

This clonotype was observed many times. The rearrangement links TRBV7-2 to TRBJ1-2; D remains unclear. This CDR3 has 15 residues. The V gene's germline CDR1 is SGHTA and CDR2 FQGNSA. Trimming pared 0 bases from V and 8 bases from J, leaving 16 bases between. Written as DNA, the CDR3 is TGTGCCAGCAGCTTAGCGGGTACGGGGAAGCAAGGCTACACCTTC. This codes for CASSLAGTGKQGYTF.